This paragraph covers one T cell receptor (beta chain) sequence. Its antigen remains unidentified. No much larger clonotype is one base removed from it; base qualities were not supplied. The source of the sample is a study of long-term antiretroviral therapy in people with HIV (dated by TCRdb to the early 2020s). The study in broad terms: The earliest samples were collected about a decade before the 2015 WHO recommendation for immediate ART, when ART was typically delayed until CD4 counts fell. Whether ART initiation and durable HIV suppression were associated with changes in peripheral blood TRB repertoire composition and diversity was tested in a retrospective serial study. A total of 192 cryopreserved PBMC samples were contributed to the cohort by 30 adults with confirmed HIV infection, with samples collected serially over a mean of approximately 6 years (range 1-12). Among the approximately 27 participants with HIV, eleven to twelve were female. No cross-contamination during QIAcube processing was shown when test extractions of a monoclonal T-cell line were performed alongside around 30 polyclonal samples. What the authors observed across the whole study: Expanded TRB clones identified before ART initiation dominated the repertoire at all time points, although this dominance fluctuated and declined in many PLHIV after ART. Inferences about post-ART repertoire changes are limited because no data were available on ART adherence, viral resistance or therapy changes. Starting ART was linked to a significant rise in TRB diversity, yet even after long-term ART the diversity remained significantly lower than in transplant donor controls. Unsorted PBMC were profiled instead of sorted CD4+ and CD8+ T cells because pre-ART samples had limited cell numbers. Since PBMC availability was limited, sequencing covered only the TCR beta chain, with no alpha chain pairing. The samples span the years 2004 to 2017, and the ART regimens used may be less effective than current regimens. Compared with controls, HIV repertoires had narrower CDR3 length ranges, and the network structure pointed to an antigen-experienced repertoire that shifted only slightly toward naive after ART.

The immunoSEQ hsTCRB v3.0 assay was used at survey level resolution to sequence the TRB variable region. A depth of about 40,000-50,000 T-cell genomes per sample was targeted for TRB sequencing. Pooled TRB libraries were sequenced on an Illumina MiSeq with a v3 150-cycle kit. The original methods were these. Repertoire analysis ran in R within a reproducible Nextflow workflow covering QC, data transformation and analysis. LymphoSeq2, an R package for exploring AIRR-Seq data, was used to implement custom analyses. A handful of samples yielding fewer than 5000 total TRB sequences were excluded, leaving 188 analyzed HIV repertoires. Among the approximately 200 retained HIV repertoires, about 60 were collected before ART initiation and roughly 130 were collected after ART initiation. Repertoires were downsampled to 5000 TRB nucleotide sequences, with summary statistics averaged over 100 downsampling iterations. The analysis kept only TRB sequences whose CDR3 regions were at least seven amino acids long. A Shannon entropy-derived clonality score and the Gini coefficient were used to measure diversity. In the repertoire networks, any two of the top 5000 CDR3 amino acid sequences were connected whenever the two sequences differed by an edit distance of one. For TRB CDR3 amino acid sequences, antigen specificity groups and MHC restriction were predicted with GLIPH2. Known CMV, EBV, HIV or tissue antigen associations were flagged by matching CDR3 amino acid sequences against VDJdb and McPAS-TCR. Pre-ART, post-ART and control groups were compared with Wilcoxon signed-rank tests and Holm-Bonferroni correction. TCRdb took over this immuneACCESS table, retaining in-frame rearrangements with V and J assigned. Such tables are incomplete; in checked studies, under half of the missing clones stem from an unresolved V gene, and the remainder is unexplained. V and J calls and clone size follow that table, whereas D and trimming were derived from the DNA. Across this sample there are 20,000 to 25,000 clones, with almost 85% seen only once. The top ten clones comprise 4% to 6% of the sample.

Per the germline V gene, MDHEN is the CDR1 and SYDVKM is the CDR2. From cysteine to phenylalanine, the CDR3 is 13 amino acids long. The DNA shown is the 39-base CDR3, in frame from base 1. The V and J ends are trimmed by 6 bases and 10 bases, leaving 18 bases between them. To be included, a participant needed at least one PBMC sample from before ART initiation plus at least two post-ART samples. All participants with HIV were treated in the United States of America. Before DNA extraction, cryopreserved samples containing about 0.9-11 million PBMC were thawed and washed. At the time of the earliest PBMC sample, participants with HIV were aged between about 23 and 55 years. PBMC samples were contributed by each participant from 1-4 timepoints before ART initiation and 2-8 timepoints after ART initiation, with a median of 7 samples. Serial HIV viral load, CD4+ T-cell count, ART history and demographic data were obtained for every participant. Genomic DNA was extracted from unsorted PBMC with a Qiagen kit on a QIAcube, with processing performed in batches of 12 samples.

The sample was unsorted PBMCs, taken 0.3 years after starting antiretroviral therapy. Recombination connected TRBV28 to TRBJ1-2; a tentative D match to TRBD1 spans 5 bases. This TCR was sampled from a middle-aged man with HIV. DNA sequence: TGTGCCAGCAGGTCCGGGACTCCTCCTCTCTACACCTTC. This is translated as CASRSGTPPLYTF.